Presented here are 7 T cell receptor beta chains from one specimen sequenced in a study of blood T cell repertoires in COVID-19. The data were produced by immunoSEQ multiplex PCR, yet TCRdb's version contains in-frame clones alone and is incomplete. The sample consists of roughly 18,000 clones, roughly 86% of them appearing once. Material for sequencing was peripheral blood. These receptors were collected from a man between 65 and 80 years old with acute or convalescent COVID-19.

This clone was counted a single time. The CDR3 region has the DNA TGTGCCAGCAGATCCGGGACTAGTGGTTATGAGCAGTTCTTC. It codes for CASRSGTSGYEQFF. The gene calls are TRBV6-6 and TRBJ2-1; 8 bases map to TRBD2. The trim removed 6 bases at V and 8 bases at J, leaving 9 bases unmatched. Germline V CDR1 and CDR2: MNHNY, SVGAGI (reference sequence). The CDR3 is 14 amino acids.

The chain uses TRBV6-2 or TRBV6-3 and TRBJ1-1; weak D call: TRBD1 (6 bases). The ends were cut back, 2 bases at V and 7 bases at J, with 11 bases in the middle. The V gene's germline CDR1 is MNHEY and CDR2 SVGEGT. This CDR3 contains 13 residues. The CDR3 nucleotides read TGTGCCAGCAGTTACCGGGACACCCATGAAGCTTTCTTT. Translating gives CASSYRDTHEAFF.

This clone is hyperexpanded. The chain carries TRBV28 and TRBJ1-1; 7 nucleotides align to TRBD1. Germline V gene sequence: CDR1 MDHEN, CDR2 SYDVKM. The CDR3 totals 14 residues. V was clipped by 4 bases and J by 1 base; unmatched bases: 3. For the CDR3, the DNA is TGTGCCAGCAGTTCGGGACAGAAGAACACTGAAGCTTTCTTT. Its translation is CASSSGQKNTEAFF.

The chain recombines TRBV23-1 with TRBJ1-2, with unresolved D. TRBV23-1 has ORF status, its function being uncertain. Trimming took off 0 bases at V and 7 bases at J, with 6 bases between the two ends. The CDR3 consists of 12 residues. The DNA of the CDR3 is TGCGCCAGCAGTCAATCGGTGAGTGGCTACACCTTC. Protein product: CASSQSVSGYTF.

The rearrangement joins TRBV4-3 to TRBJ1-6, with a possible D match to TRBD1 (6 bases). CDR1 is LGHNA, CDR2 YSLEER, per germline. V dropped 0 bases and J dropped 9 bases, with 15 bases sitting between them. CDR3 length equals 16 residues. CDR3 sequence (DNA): TGCGCCAGCAGCCAAGAGACAGGAAGGAATAGTTCACCCCTCCACTTT. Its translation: CASSQETGRNSSPLHF.

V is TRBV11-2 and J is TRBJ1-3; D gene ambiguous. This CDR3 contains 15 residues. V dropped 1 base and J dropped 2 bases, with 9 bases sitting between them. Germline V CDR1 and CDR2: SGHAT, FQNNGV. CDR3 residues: CASSLGPQTGNTIYF. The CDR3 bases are TGTGCCAGCAGCTTAGGCCCCCAGACTGGAAACACCATATATTTT.

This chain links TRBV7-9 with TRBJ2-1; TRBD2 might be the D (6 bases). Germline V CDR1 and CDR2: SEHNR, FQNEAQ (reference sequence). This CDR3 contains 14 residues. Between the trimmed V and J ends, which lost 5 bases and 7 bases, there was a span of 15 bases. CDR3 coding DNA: TGTGCCAGCAGCCGAGGGACTTCTAGGAATGAGCAGTTCTTC. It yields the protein CASSRGTSRNEQFF.